This TCR beta chain was sequenced for a study of cytomegalovirus exposure and HLA in healthy donors. The primer mix had 60 Vbeta and 13 Jbeta primers. TCRdb's table, derived via immunoSEQ multiplex PCR, lists solely in-frame clones and lacks some. The sample includes roughly 150,000 clones, roughly 80% seen only once; the top ten take more than 4%. The CDR3 consists of 15 residues. Trimming stripped 3 bases from V and 11 bases from J, with 23 bases between. From germline, CDR1 is SGHDT and CDR2 YYEEEE. The sequencing input was PBMCs. The chain employs TRBV5-6 and TRBJ2-5, with D possibly matching TRBD1 (6 bases). The TCR comes from a woman aged 40-49 years in good health and CMV-seropositive. The CDR3 bases are TGTGCCAGCAGCTCCTCACGATTAGGGGGAGATGAGCAGTACTTC. It codes for CASSSSRLGGDEQYF.